These 2 T cell receptor beta chains came from one sample sequenced in a study of Ad26.COV2.S vaccination and SARS-CoV-2 variants. Data came from immunoSEQ multiplex PCR; TCRdb stores just in-frame clones and leaves some out. The data show 350,000 to 450,000 clones, 80% to 95% seen once. Treatment described: about 20 received Ad26.COV2.S at low or high dose, single or two shots; 5 received placebo; per-sample allocation not given. At day 63 after the first vaccine or placebo injection, samples were drawn. The sequenced sample was peripheral blood, obtained in a trial of Ad26.COV2.S vaccine versus placebo. Receptors were obtained from a person between 18 and 65 years old who received the Ad26.COV2.S COVID-19 vaccine or a placebo.

The chain carries TRBV5-1 and TRBJ2-7, with 8 bases lining up with TRBD1. Germline V lookup: CDR1 SGHRS, CDR2 YFSETQ. V trimming: 0 bases; J trimming: 4 bases; junction bases outside the gene matches: 3. CDR3 length: 14 residues. The CDR3 protein is CASSLAGGEYEQYF. The CDR3 DNA reads as TGCGCCAGCAGCTTGGCAGGGGGCGAGTACGAGCAGTACTTC. The whole variable domain, remainder taken from reference TRBV5-1 and TRBJ2-7, is KAGVTQTPRYLIKTRGQQVTLSCSPISGHRSVSWYQQTPGQGLQFLFEYFSETQRNKGNFPGRFSGRQFSNSRSEMNVSTLELGDSALYLCASSLAGGEYEQYFGPGTRLTVT.

The CDR3 loop is CASSFDTPEEAFF. As DNA, the CDR3 is TGTGCCAGCAGTTTTGACACCCCTGAAGAGGCTTTCTTT. The chain couples TRBV28 to TRBJ1-1, with D uncertain. Germline CDR1 and CDR2: MDHEN and SYDVKM. The CDR3 is 13 residues long. Trimming removed 3 bases at V and 11 bases at J, with 16 bases between.